These 25 T cell receptor beta chains were sequenced from one sample in a study of blood T cells in healthy people across ages. Then a second PCR, running about 6 to 12 cycles, was carried out with a sample-barcoded 5' primer and a J-beta primer mix. TCRdb itself ran the 5' RACE reads through MiXCR, one entry per CDR3 protein. The sample contains hundreds of thousands of distinct CDR3 sequences, around 34% of which appear only once. Sequences were obtained from blood. These TCRs come from a man between 18 and 29 years old in good health.

V usage is TRBV19 and J usage is TRBJ1-2, with D possibly being TRBD1 (5 bases). The CDR3 is 13 residues long. Trimming took 6 bases from V and 5 from J, leaving 13 bases between them. Germline V gives CDR1 LNHDA, CDR2 SQIVND (reference sequence). CDR3 in amino acids: CASREGAAYGYTF. For the CDR3, the DNA is TGTGCCAGTAGAGAAGGGGCAGCTTATGGCTACACCTTC.

Ten or more counts support this clonotype. The chain employs TRBV7-2 and TRBJ2-7, with a weak D call TRBD1 (6 bases). The CDR3 consists of 12 residues. From germline, CDR1 is SGHTA and CDR2 FQGNSA. The V end was cut by 6 bases, the J end by 6 bases, with 12 bases between. CDR3 loop: CASRGTGTEQYF. CDR3 DNA: TGTGCCAGCAGAGGTACAGGGACCGAGCAGTACTTC.

The chain joins TRBV20-1 to TRBJ1-2; D gene uncertain. CDR1 is DFQATT, CDR2 SNEGSKA, per germline (reference sequence). Trimming pared 6 bases from V and 1 base from J, leaving 9 bases between. This CDR3 contains 12 residues. CDR3 region: CSAYDYNYGYTF. In DNA form, the CDR3 reads TGCAGTGCGTACGACTATAACTATGGCTACACCTTC.

The table lists this clonotype with a few counts. Sequence at one end of the junction differs from germline and may be a read error. This chain uses TRBV3-1 with TRBJ1-2, with unresolved D. Germline assignment: CDR1 LGHDT and CDR2 YNNKEL (reference sequence). The CDR3 contains 16 residues. The CDR3 reads CASGQDLATRNIGYTF. In DNA form, the CDR3 reads TGTGCCAGCGGCCAAGATCTGGCGACCCGGAATATAGGCTACACCTTC.

The rearrangement uses TRBV6-1 and TRBJ2-2, with D perhaps assigned TRBD1 or TRBD2 (5 bases each). Germline CDR1 MNHNS, CDR2 SASEGT. This CDR3 spans 17 amino acids. V lost 6 bases, J lost 0 bases, and 17 bases lay in between. The CDR3 spells CASSIPGRVANTGELFF. DNA of the CDR3: TGTGCCAGCAGCATTCCGGGACGAGTCGCGAACACCGGGGAGCTGTTTTTT.

This clonotype showed up just a few times. The chain joins TRBV10-3 to TRBJ2-1; maybe TRBD1 (5 bases). CDR3 size: 14 residues. Germline V gene sequence: CDR1 ENHRY, CDR2 SYGVKD. Trimming shortened V by 10 bases and J by 6 bases, and 19 bases separated the two germline ends. CDR3 loop: CATLDSSDLNEQFF. The CDR3, as DNA: TGTGCCACTCTTGACAGTTCAGACCTCAATGAGCAGTTCTTC.

The chain carries TRBV27 and TRBJ2-1; D is ambiguous. This CDR3 is built from 13 residues. Germline V CDR1 and CDR2: MNHEY, SMNVEV (reference sequence). Deletions cut 3 bases from V and 4 bases from J, with 7 bases between. In nucleotides, the CDR3 is TGTGCCAGCAGTTTTAGAGCTTACAATGAGCAGTTCTTC. This encodes CASSFRAYNEQFF.

The chain recombines TRBV28 with TRBJ1-2; 7 bases agree with TRBD1. The germline CDR1 and CDR2 sequences are MDHEN and SYDVKM. This CDR3 contains 16 residues. After removal of 7 bases from V and 3 bases from J, the junction contained 14 bases not matched to a gene. The CDR3 protein is CASTSQGTIRYYGYTF. The DNA for the CDR3 is TGTGCCAGCACCTCACAGGGGACCATCCGCTACTATGGCTACACCTTC.

The V and J genes are TRBV4-2 and TRBJ2-7; possibly TRBD1 or TRBD2 for D (5 bases each). The CDR3 loop spans 15 amino acids. The germline gives CDR1 LGHNA, CDR2 YNFKEQ. The germline V and J ends were trimmed by 0 bases and 3 bases, with 12 bases remaining between them. Here the CDR3 reads CASSQEPGRSYEQYF. In nucleotides, the CDR3 is TGTGCCAGCAGCCAAGAGCCGGGACGGAGCTACGAGCAGTACTTC.

The chain is built from TRBV5-1 and TRBJ2-7, with D unclear. The CDR3 consists of 13 residues. CDR1 SGHRS and CDR2 YFSETQ come from the germline V gene. With 4 bases removed from V and 3 bases from J, the gap between germline ends came to 11 bases. CDR3 loop: CASSVELDYEQYF. CDR3 sequence (DNA): TGCGCCAGCAGCGTGGAGCTAGACTACGAGCAGTACTTC.

This clonotype has only one observation. With a much larger clone just one base away, this may be a read error. This rearrangement joins TRBV29-1 to TRBJ2-1; D remains ambiguous. Germline-derived CDR1 and CDR2 are SQVTM and ANQGSEA. The CDR3 has 11 residues. CDR3 coding DNA: TGCAACGATGCCGACGGTCCAGAGCAGTTCTTC. Protein sequence: CNDADGPEQFF.

This rearrangement joins TRBV20-1 to TRBJ1-1; a weak D match, TRBD1 (5 bases). Per the germline V gene, CDR1 is DFQATT and CDR2 is SNEGSKA (reference sequence). The germline V and J ends were trimmed by 1 base and 7 bases, with 10 bases remaining between them. The CDR3 length is 12 residues. The chain's CDR3 is CSARAMTVEAFF. CDR3 nucleotide sequence: TGCAGTGCTAGAGCTATGACAGTTGAAGCTTTCTTT.

This clonotype was counted a few times. The chain joins TRBV5-1 to TRBJ1-1, with unresolved D. CDR1 and CDR2 from the germline V gene are SGHRS and YFSETQ. Trimming took off 4 bases at V and 6 bases at J, with 16 bases between the two ends. This CDR3 is 14 amino acids long. CDR3: CASSPEPGIPEAFF. CDR3 DNA sequence: TGCGCCAGCAGCCCTGAGCCGGGTATCCCTGAAGCTTTCTTT.

This clonotype was observed many times. The chain employs TRBV4-2 and TRBJ2-4; a weak D match, TRBD2 (5 bases). V lost 5 bases to trimming and J lost 0 bases, with 14 bases between them. CDR3 length equals 16 residues. Germline V gene sequence: CDR1 LGHNA, CDR2 YNFKEQ. The CDR3 DNA follows: TGTGCCAGCAGCTACCTTAGCGAACTAGCCAAAAACATTCAGTACTTC. Protein: CASSYLSELAKNIQYF.

This clonotype was detected a few times. The chain employs TRBV4-1 and TRBJ2-1; maybe TRBD1 (6 bases). Germline V lookup: CDR1 MGHRA, CDR2 YSYEKL. This CDR3 is built from 13 residues. Deletions cut 2 bases from V and 9 bases from J, with 11 bases between. This chain's CDR3 is CASSQNTGIEQFF. CDR3 DNA: TGCGCCAGCAGCCAAAATACAGGGATTGAGCAGTTCTTC.

This clonotype was observed a handful of times. This chain uses TRBV3-1 with TRBJ1-4, with 7 positions matching TRBD1. In germline, CDR1 is LGHDT, CDR2 YNNKEL (reference sequence). This CDR3 is 13 amino acids long. After removal of 3 bases from V and 5 bases from J, the junction contained 0 bases not matched to a gene. The CDR3 DNA reads as TGTGCCAGCAGCCAGGACAGGAATGAAAAACTGTTTTTT. Residues: CASSQDRNEKLFF.

In DNA form, the CDR3 reads TGCGCCAGCAGCCAAGAGGGCAGTGTCTCTGGAAACACCATATATTTT. It codes for CASSQEGSVSGNTIYF. This chain links TRBV4-1 with TRBJ1-3; D not resolved. Looked up from germline, CDR1 is MGHRA and CDR2 is YSYEKL. The germline V and J ends were trimmed by 0 bases and 0 bases, with 9 bases remaining between them. CDR3 length: 16 residues.

This clonotype has just a few counts. The chain carries TRBV13 and TRBJ2-7, with D perhaps matching TRBD2 (6 bases). Germline V gene lookup returns CDR1 PRHDT and CDR2 FYEKMQ (reference sequence). Deletions cut 5 bases from V and 0 bases from J, with 17 bases between. The CDR3 loop spans 16 amino acids. Here the CDR3 reads CASSVDSGTPSYEQYF. CDR3 DNA sequence: TGTGCCAGCAGCGTTGACTCAGGGACTCCCTCCTACGAGCAGTACTTC.

The chain recombines TRBV12-3 or TRBV12-4 with TRBJ1-5; D ambiguous. The V gene lost 1 base and the J gene lost 4 bases, with 14 bases spanning the gap. This CDR3 comprises 16 residues. In nucleotides, the CDR3 is TGTGCCAGCAGTTTAGGGGGAGTCTTCGTAAATCAGCCCCAGCATTTT. Translation gives CASSLGGVFVNQPQHF.

A remark on this clonotype: The junction does not match germline at one end; this may be a read error. The rearrangement uses TRBV3-1 and TRBJ1-2; TRBD1 matches at 8 bases. Germline V gives CDR1 LGHDT, CDR2 YNNKEL (reference sequence). The CDR3 runs to 13 residues. CDR3 protein: CVSSQDRGYGYTF. CDR3 nucleotide sequence: TGTGTCAGCAGCCAAGACAGGGGCTATGGCTACACCTTC. The complete variable domain, with remaining parts taken from reference TRBV3-1 and TRBJ1-2, reads DTAVSQTPKYLVTQMGNDKSIKCEQNLGHDTMYWYKQDSKKFLKIMFSYNNKELIINETVPNRFSPKSPDKAHLNLHINSLELGDSAVYFCVSSQDRGYGYTFGSGTRLTVV.

This clonotype was counted only a few times. The chain recombines TRBV5-1 with TRBJ1-1; 7 positions agree with TRBD1. Losses at the gene ends were 6 bases for V and 0 bases for J; bases not matched to a gene: 8. The CDR3 runs to 15 residues. CDR1 is SGHRS and CDR2 is YFSETQ in the germline V gene. CDR3 coding DNA: TGCGCCAGCACCCGGACAGGAGCCATGAACACTGAAGCTTTCTTT. The encoded protein is CASTRTGAMNTEAFF.

The genes are TRBV7-8 and TRBJ2-1; 8 bases align to TRBD2. V was pared by 1 base and J by 10 bases, with 6 bases of the junction left unmatched. Germline V gene data show CDR1 as SGHVS and CDR2 as FQNEAQ. The CDR3 totals 14 residues. The CDR3 protein is CASSLVGLAREQFF. CDR3 coding DNA: TGTGCCAGCAGCTTAGTAGGACTAGCAAGGGAGCAGTTCTTC. The complete variable domain, with remaining parts taken from reference TRBV7-8 and TRBJ2-1, reads GAGVSQSPRYKVAKRGQDVALRCDPISGHVSLFWYQQALGQGPEFLTYFQNEAQLDKSGLPSDRFFAERPEGSVSTLKIQRTQQEDSAVYLCASSLVGLAREQFFGPGTRLTVL.

Only a few counts were recorded for this clonotype. The chain has TRBV6-5 and TRBJ2-3; 7 bases line up with TRBD1. The V and J ends lost 3 bases and 1 base, in that order; junction bases with no gene match: 4. Germline V gene data show CDR1 as MNHEY and CDR2 as SVGAGI. The CDR3 length is 15 residues. The CDR3 is CASSYYGQGTDTQYF. The CDR3 nucleotides are TGTGCCAGCAGTTATTACGGACAGGGCACAGATACGCAGTATTTT.

This rearrangement joins TRBV27 to TRBJ2-1; D is tentatively TRBD1 or TRBD2 (5 bases each). Germline V CDR1 and CDR2: MNHEY, SMNVEV (reference sequence). The V and J ends lost 4 bases and 3 bases respectively, with 13 bases between them. This CDR3 region has 15 residues. The CDR3 is CASSSGRKNYNEQFF. The CDR3, as DNA: TGTGCCAGCAGTTCGGGACGGAAAAACTACAATGAGCAGTTCTTC.

This clonotype has just a few counts. The rearrangement links TRBV12-3 or TRBV12-4 to TRBJ2-7, with D hard to call. The CDR3 extends over 13 amino acids. V lost 5 bases to trimming and J lost 7 bases, with 15 bases between them. In nucleotides, the CDR3 is TGTGCCAGCAGTGTAGACATCTTGGGGGAGCAGTACTTC. This gives the protein CASSVDILGEQYF.